The present T cell receptor beta chain was sequenced within a study of OX40 agonist ivuxolimab in advanced cancers. The study's findings and limits: Clones of CD4+ and CD8+ blood T cells grew by week 6 at doses of 0.1 to 3.0 mg/kg.

Comment on this clone: What it binds is not known. The identical CDR3 is also encoded by other nucleotide sequences in the sample.

Germline-derived CDR1 and CDR2 are SEHNR and FQNEAQ (reference sequence). The length of the CDR3 is 12 residues. V was pared by 1 base and J by 4 bases, with 3 bases between. TCRdb keeps only in-frame clones here, not all; method: immunoSEQ multiplex PCR. The data show 81,000 or so clones, around 90% seen once. The clonotype comes from an adult with an advanced solid tumor such as melanoma, head and neck, liver or kidney cancer. The sequencing here drew on CD4+ or CD8+ T cells sorted from blood, taken in a trial of the OX40 agonist ivuxolimab. This chain connects TRBV7-9 to TRBJ2-3; no clear D gene. CDR3 sequence (DNA): TGTGCCAGCAGCTTAGTCTCAGATACGCAGTATTTT. Translating gives CASSLVSDTQYF.